This T cell receptor (beta chain) was sequenced during a study of beta chain features in type 1 diabetes (dated by TCRdb to 2017 to 2018). Study-wide context: Mean age, gender distribution, total cell number and subset yield did not differ between patients and healthy donors. Across all samples, approximately 100 million sorted cells were examined, and cell number per subset correlated strongly with RNA yield. In the study, TCRB repertoires of sorted circulating CD4+ T cell subsets from recently diagnosed type 1 diabetes patients were compared with those of matched healthy donors. Naive and central memory subsets were obtained from all 28 donors, but regulatory and stem cell-like memory subsets were isolated from only 8 patients and about eight healthy donors. General study outcomes and caveats: At VDJ recombination sites, patients with type 1 diabetes made fewer insertions and deleted more nucleotides, a pattern implying thymic rearrangement abnormalities. Because the HLA sub-analyses included only small numbers of individuals, any influence of HLA type on TCRB rearrangement was left unresolved. PCR may preferentially amplify shorter templates, but because patient and control samples were amplified and corrected together, any resulting skew would affect both groups equally. Because cDNA was sequenced instead of genomic DNA, highly expressing activated cells could be over-represented, though the groups showed no difference in activation or CD3 levels. Type 1 diabetes patients showed a moderate but significant shortening of TCRB CDR3 length in all four CD4+ subsets. Naive, central memory and regulatory TCRB repertoires appeared more similar among patients than among healthy donors.

The entire isolated RNA was reverse transcribed using the High Capacity cDNA Reverse Transcription Kit, and thus expressed TCRB transcripts were sequenced. Deep immunoSEQ sequencing was applied to naive, central memory and regulatory T cell samples, giving an average of approximately 4 million total reads per sample. Sorted cells were lysed in RLT buffer and RNA was extracted with DNase-treated RNeasy Micro or Mini kits, depending on cell number. To prevent cross-contamination, every cell subset was processed on its own, while patient and healthy donor samples were processed together. The immunoSEQ multiplex PCR was used to amplify TCRB sequences from cDNA, yielding 87-bp fragments that span the CDR3 region. Amplicons were sequenced on the Illumina HiSeq platform. On the study's bioinformatics: PCR bias was computationally corrected using synthetic template baselines, reads within Hamming distance 2 were collapsed, and singletons that could not be merged were discarded. Reads were aligned against IMGT so that V, D and J genes, CDR3 length and insertions or deletions at six rearrangement sites could be assigned. Within each subset, clonotype counts were normalized to the number of sorted cells before true diversity and Gini coefficients were calculated with the tcR R package. Repertoire sharing was quantified using the overlap coefficient calculated on TCRB nucleotide sequences. TCRdb took this table from immuneACCESS and kept in-frame rearrangements with V and J called. Such tables lack part of the clones; where checked against another copy, unresolved V genes explain under half of the gap, and the rest is unexplained. The V and J calls and clone size are taken from that table; D and trimming were inferred from the DNA. Counted in this sample were almost 350,000 clones; roughly 8% of them appeared once. The biggest ten clones account for roughly 0.44% of the sample.

A single peripheral blood draw of about 120 mL on average was collected from each donor into heparinised tubes. A BD FACSAria II and a panel including CD45RO, CCR7, CD25, CD127, CD95 and CD27 were used to sort naive, central memory, regulatory and stem cell-like memory CD4+ T cells. A purity above 95% was achieved for all sorted populations. Right away, PBMCs were isolated by Lymphoprep density gradient centrifugation and were stained directly, with no culture step. So that batch effects would be minimized, each experiment stained and sorted samples in pairs, pairing one healthy donor with one patient. In regard to this clone: What antigen it recognizes has not been identified. Qualities for individual bases were not recorded, and no much larger clone is one base off.

The CDR3 runs 12 residues from the cysteine to the phenylalanine. Only the CDR3 portion is preserved as DNA: 36 bases, with reading frame beginning at the first base. Trimming removed 2 bases from V and 4 bases from J, leaving 4 bases between the germline ends. Based on the germline V gene, the CDR1 and CDR2 sequences are MNHEY and SVGAGI. This sequence was found in a young woman in good health. Sequencing input: central memory CD4+ T cells from blood. The receptor chain draws on TRBV6-5 and TRBJ2-3; the D gene is unclear. The CDR3 is CASSYIADTQYF. At the DNA level, the sequence is TGTGCCAGCAGTTACATAGCAGATACGCAGTATTTT.